The present TCR beta chain was sequenced within a study of blood T cells in healthy people across ages. Then a second PCR, running roughly 7 to 12 cycles, was carried out with a sample-barcoded 5' primer and a J-beta primer mix. TCRdb called the 5' RACE reads again in MiXCR, with one record for every CDR3 protein. Of approximately 600,000 distinct CDR3 sequences detected, about 54% appear once; the ten largest clones hold roughly 34%. Deletions cut 0 bases from V and 5 bases from J, with 13 bases between. Germline lookup yields CDR1 DFQATT and CDR2 SNEGSKA (reference sequence). This CDR3 region has 14 residues.

The source is a man in his sixties in good health. J is TRBJ1-2 and V is TRBV20-1; D may be TRBD1 (6 bases). The sequenced material came from blood. CDR3 sequence: CSARDPRTDYGYTF. The CDR3, as DNA: TGCAGTGCTAGAGATCCCCGGACAGATTATGGCTACACCTTC.